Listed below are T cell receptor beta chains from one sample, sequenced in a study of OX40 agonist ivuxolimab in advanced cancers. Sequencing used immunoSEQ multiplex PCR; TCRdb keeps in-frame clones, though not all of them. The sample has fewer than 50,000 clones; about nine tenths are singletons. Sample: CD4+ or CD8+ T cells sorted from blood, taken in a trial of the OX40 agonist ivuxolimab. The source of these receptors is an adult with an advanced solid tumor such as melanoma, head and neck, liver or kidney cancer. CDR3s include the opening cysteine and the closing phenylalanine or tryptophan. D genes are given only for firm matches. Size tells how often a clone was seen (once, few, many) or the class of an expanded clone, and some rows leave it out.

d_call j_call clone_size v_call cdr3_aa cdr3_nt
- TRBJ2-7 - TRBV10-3 CAISESRYEQYF TGTGCCATCAGTGAGTCTAGATACGAGCAGTACTTC
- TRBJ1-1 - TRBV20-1 CSAGYTEAFF TGCAGTGCGGGGTACACTGAAGCTTTCTTT
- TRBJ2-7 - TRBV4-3 CASSPGTGMAYEQYF TGCGCCAGCAGCCCCGGAACAGGAATGGCCTACGAGCAGTACTTC
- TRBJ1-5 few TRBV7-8 CASSKMDLPQHF TGTGCCAGCAGCAAAATGGATCTGCCCCAGCATTTT
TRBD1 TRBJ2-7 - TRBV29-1 CSVEDREGRGRRYEQYF TGCAGCGTTGAAGATCGTGAGGGCAGGGGGCGACGGTACGAGCAGTACTTC
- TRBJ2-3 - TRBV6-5 CASSYLSGTDTQYF TGTGCCAGCAGTTACCTGAGCGGCACAGATACGCAGTATTTT
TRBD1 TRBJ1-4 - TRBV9 CASSSLGTGNEKLFF TGTGCCAGCAGCTCTCTAGGGACAGGGAATGAAAAACTGTTTTTT
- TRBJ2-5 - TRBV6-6 CASSYSRGGETQYF TGTGCCAGCAGTTATAGCAGGGGCGGGGAGACCCAGTACTTC
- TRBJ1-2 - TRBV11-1 CASSPQGSMAPYGYTF TGTGCCAGCAGCCCCCAGGGGTCCATGGCCCCCTATGGCTACACCTTC
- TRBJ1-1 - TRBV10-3 CAISDGNTEAFF TGTGCCATCAGTGACGGAAACACTGAAGCTTTCTTT
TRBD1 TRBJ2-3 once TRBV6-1 CASSALPGQGTDTQYF TGTGCCAGCAGTGCCCTACCGGGACAGGGAACAGATACGCAGTATTTT
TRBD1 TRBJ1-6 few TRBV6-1 CASSPRDSTNSPLHF TGTGCCAGCAGTCCCCGGGACAGCACAAATTCACCCCTCCACTTT
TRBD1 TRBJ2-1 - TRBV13 CASSPSAGGEQFF TGTGCCAGCAGCCCGAGTGCAGGGGGTGAGCAGTTCTTC
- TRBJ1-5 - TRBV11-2 CASSLDEVSTPQHF TGTGCCAGCAGCTTAGATGAGGTTTCAACGCCCCAGCATTTT
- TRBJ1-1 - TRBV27 CASSLSSSPGPGTEAFF TGTGCCAGCAGTCTCTCAAGCTCCCCGGGGCCCGGGACTGAAGCTTTCTTT
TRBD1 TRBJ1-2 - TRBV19 CASSSGTGYRYGYTF TGTGCCAGTAGCTCCGGGACAGGGTATCGCTATGGCTACACCTTC
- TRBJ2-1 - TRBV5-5 CASETPGNEQFF TGTGCCAGCGAAACTCCGGGCAATGAGCAGTTCTTC
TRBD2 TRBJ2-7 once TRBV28 CASRDLTSGYEQYF TGTGCCAGCAGAGACCTGACTAGCGGATACGAGCAGTACTTC
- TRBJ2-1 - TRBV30 CAWSQKSSYNEQFF TGTGCCTGGAGTCAGAAATCCTCCTACAATGAGCAGTTCTTC
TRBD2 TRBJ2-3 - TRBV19 CASSIEWASGGAGVTDTQYF TGTGCCAGTAGTATAGAATGGGCTAGCGGGGGGGCCGGGGTCACAGATACGCAGTATTTT
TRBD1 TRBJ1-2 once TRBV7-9 CASSLDRGPGYTF TGTGCCAGCAGCTTGGACAGGGGGCCTGGCTACACCTTC
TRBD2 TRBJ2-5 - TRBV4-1 CASSQEGGLAGQETQYF TGCGCCAGCAGCCAAGAAGGGGGACTAGCGGGACAAGAGACCCAGTACTTC
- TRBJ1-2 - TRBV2 CASSVVGDRGYTF TGTGCCAGCAGTGTGGTCGGGGATCGTGGCTACACCTTC
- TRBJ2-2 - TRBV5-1 CASSLDLALDLGGELFF TGCGCCAGCAGCTTGGACCTAGCTTTGGATTTGGGCGGGGAGCTGTTTTTT
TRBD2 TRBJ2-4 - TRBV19 CASSPGLADIQYF TGTGCCAGTAGTCCCGGACTAGCAGACATTCAGTACTTC
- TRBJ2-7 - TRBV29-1 CSVVERVNEQYF TGCAGCGTTGTCGAGCGAGTGAACGAGCAGTACTTC
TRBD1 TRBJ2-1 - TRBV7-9 CASSLDRVSYNEQFF TGTGCCAGCAGCTTGGACAGGGTTTCCTACAATGAGCAGTTCTTC
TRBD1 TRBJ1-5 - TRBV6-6 CAGSRGGGSSNQPQHF TGTGCCGGGTCGAGAGGAGGGGGCAGTAGCAATCAGCCCCAGCATTTT
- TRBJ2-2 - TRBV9 CASSVNSADANTGELFF TGTGCCAGCAGCGTAAACTCAGCGGACGCGAACACCGGGGAGCTGTTTTTT
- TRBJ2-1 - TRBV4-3 CASSQGSGPYNEQFF TGCGCCAGCAGCCAGGGGAGCGGGCCCTACAATGAGCAGTTCTTC
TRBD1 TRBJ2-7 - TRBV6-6 CASSYSDRGYEQYF TGTGCCAGCAGTTACTCGGACAGGGGATACGAGCAGTACTTC
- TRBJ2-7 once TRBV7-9 CASSSSSGGLTHYEQYF TGTGCCAGCAGCTCTTCGTCAGGGGGACTCACCCACTACGAGCAGTACTTC
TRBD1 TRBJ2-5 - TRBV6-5 CASSYSPGQGKETQYF TGTGCCAGCAGTTACTCCCCGGGACAGGGTAAAGAGACCCAGTACTTC
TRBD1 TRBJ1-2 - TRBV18 CASSPTQGQGLYGYTF TGTGCCAGCTCACCCACCCAGGGACAGGGACTCTATGGCTACACCTTC
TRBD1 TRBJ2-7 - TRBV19 CASSIRGTGGYEQYF TGTGCCAGTAGTATAAGGGGGACAGGGGGCTACGAGCAGTACTTC
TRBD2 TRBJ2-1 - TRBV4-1 CASSHWLAGGEQFF TGTGCCAGCAGCCATTGGCTAGCGGGAGGTGAGCAGTTCTTC
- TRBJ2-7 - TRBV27 CASSSPGDTPYEQYF TGTGCCAGCAGTTCCCCGGGCGACACCCCCTACGAGCAGTACTTC
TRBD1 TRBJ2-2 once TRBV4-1 CASSLDRGWTGELFF TGCGCCAGCAGCCTTGACAGGGGTTGGACCGGGGAGCTGTTTTTT
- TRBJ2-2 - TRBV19 CASRAALSRGGRWTGELFF TGTGCCAGTAGGGCCGCCCTGTCCAGGGGCGGGAGATGGACCGGGGAGCTGTTTTTT
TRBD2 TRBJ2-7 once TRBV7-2 CASSSTRLAGFSNEQYF TGTGCCAGCAGCTCGACAAGACTAGCGGGATTTAGTAACGAGCAGTACTTC
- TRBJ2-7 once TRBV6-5 CASTSGSVLYEQYF TGTGCCAGCACATCCGGCAGTGTATTGTACGAGCAGTACTTC
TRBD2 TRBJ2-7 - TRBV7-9 CASSPTSFGGRSYEQYF TGTGCCAGCAGCCCGACTAGCTTTGGGGGTCGCTCCTACGAGCAGTACTTC
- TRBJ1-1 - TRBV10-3 CAAGYGQSSNTEAFF TGTGCCGCTGGTTACGGACAGTCTTCGAACACTGAAGCTTTCTTT
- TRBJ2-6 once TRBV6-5 CASSYQQGTNVLTF TGTGCCAGCAGTTACCAACAGGGTACCAACGTCCTGACTTTC
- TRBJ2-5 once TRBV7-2 CASSLRTSLQETQYF TGTGCCAGCAGCTTACGGACGAGCCTCCAAGAGACCCAGTACTTC
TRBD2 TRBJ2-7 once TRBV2 CASQTRLTSGSTEQYF TGTGCCAGCCAAACCCGACTGACTAGCGGGAGTACCGAGCAGTACTTC
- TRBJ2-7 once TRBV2 CASSEATLVSYEQYF TGTGCCAGCAGTGAGGCTACTCTTGTCTCCTACGAGCAGTACTTC
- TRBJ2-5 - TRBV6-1 CASSEDLRKETQYF TGTGCCAGCAGTGAAGATCTGAGAAAAGAGACCCAGTACTTC
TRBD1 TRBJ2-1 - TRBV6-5 CASSWTGGTFNEQFF TGTGCCAGCAGTTGGACAGGGGGAACCTTCAATGAGCAGTTCTTC
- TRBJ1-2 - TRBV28 CASSLGGVKNYGYTF TGTGCCAGCAGTTTGGGAGGGGTAAAGAACTATGGCTACACCTTC
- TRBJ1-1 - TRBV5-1 CASRPSGQTEAFF TGCGCCAGCAGACCTTCGGGACAAACTGAAGCTTTCTTT
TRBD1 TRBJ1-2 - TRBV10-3 CAIRSTGEPYGYTF TGTGCCATCAGGTCAACAGGGGAACCCTATGGCTACACCTTC
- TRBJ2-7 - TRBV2 CASRERDTGNYEQYF TGTGCCAGCAGAGAAAGAGACACGGGAAACTACGAGCAGTACTTC
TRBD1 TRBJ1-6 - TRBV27 CASSQGAGNSPLHF TGTGCCAGCAGTCAGGGGGCCGGCAATTCACCCCTCCACTTT
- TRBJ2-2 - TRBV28 CASSLGSPGQPNTGELFF TGTGCCAGCAGTTTAGGATCCCCAGGACAGCCGAACACCGGGGAGCTGTTTTTT
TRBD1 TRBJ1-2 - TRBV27 CASSLGSQGTYGYTF TGTGCCAGCAGTTTAGGGTCACAGGGGACCTATGGCTACACCTTC
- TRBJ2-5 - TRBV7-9 CASRYQETQYF TGTGCCAGCAGGTACCAAGAGACCCAGTACTTC
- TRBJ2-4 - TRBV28 CASSPSWTALAKNIQYF TGTGCCAGCAGTCCATCCTGGACAGCCCTAGCCAAAAACATTCAGTACTTC
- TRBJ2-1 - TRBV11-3 CASSSPGVGGNEQFF TGTGCCAGCAGCTCTCCCGGGGTCGGGGGCAATGAGCAGTTCTTC